Listed here are 2 T cell receptor beta chains from one sample, sequenced in a study of tumor-infiltrating lymphocytes in primary liver carcinoma. The researchers obtained blood RNA from unsorted whole blood and also extracted germline DNA. Constant-region priming of 500 ng total RNA yielded TCR beta cDNA. Investigators got TCR beta libraries out of three nested multiplex PCR rounds, done with slightly modified ARM-PCR. Researchers ran the first two PCR rounds for about 11 cycles each with TRBV1-TRBV30 forward primers and a C-beta reverse primer. TCRdb passed the multiplex PCR reads through MiXCR, listing each CDR3 protein once. This repertoire shows nearly 200,000 distinct CDR3 sequences, roughly two thirds found once; its top ten account for roughly 6.4%. Specimen: peripheral blood. These receptor sequences come from a woman in her sixties with primary liver carcinoma and hepatitis B virus infection.

The count of this clonotype is one. The V and J genes are TRBV5-1 and TRBJ2-1; 7 bases are shared with TRBD2. This CDR3 spans 15 amino acids. Trimming cost V 1 base and J 8 bases; bases outside gene matches: 9. Per the germline V gene, CDR1 is SGHRS and CDR2 is YFSETQ. The CDR3 nucleotides are TGCGCCAGCAGCTTGCCCGGCGGGAGAACCGATGAGCAGTTCTTC. This sequence encodes CASSLPGGRTDEQFF.

Concerning this clonotype itself: A single base separates this from a much larger clone, so it may be a read error. The V call is TRBV28, the J call TRBJ1-5; TRBD1 is a possible D gene (6 bases). V was shortened by 3 bases and J by 2 bases, with 11 bases between the two germline ends. Germline CDR1 MDHEN, CDR2 SYDVKM. The CDR3 loop spans 15 amino acids. The CDR3 nucleotides are TGTGCCAGCAGTTTCAAGGGGGTTGGCAATCAGCCCCAGCATTTT. As protein: CASSFKGVGNQPQHF.